The rows below give T cell receptor beta chains drawn from one sample of a study of identical twins. TCRdb re-analysed the 5' RACE reads in MiXCR, keeping a single row per CDR3 protein. The table lists hundreds of thousands of distinct CDR3 sequences, 8.6% of them singletons. The same data also went into a second study, on yellow fever vaccine responses in identical twins.

What was sequenced was PBMCs. The receptors derive from a woman between 18 and 30 years old in good health. The CDR3 runs from the conserved cysteine through the conserved F or W. D genes are given only for firm matches. A clone size is listed for some rows: how often the clone was seen (once, few, many), or a class if it is expanded.

TRBV27	many	TRBJ2-2	NA	CASQGGYTGELFF	TGTGCCAGTCAGGGGGGTTACACCGGGGAGCTGTTTTTT
TRBV6-5	many	TRBJ2-3	TRBD1	CASSYVPGGATDTQYF	TGTGCCAGCAGTTACGTTCCAGGGGGCGCGACAGATACGCAGTATTTT
TRBV30	NA	TRBJ2-2	NA	CAWSVRASTGELFF	TGTGCCTGGAGTGTTCGAGCGAGCACCGGGGAGCTGTTTTTT
TRBV28	NA	TRBJ2-7	TRBD1	CASSLWGQSASYEQYF	TGTGCCAGCAGTTTATGGGGACAGAGTGCCTCCTACGAGCAGTACTTC
TRBV29-1	many	TRBJ2-2	NA	CSVSYGFNTGELFF	TGCAGCGTCTCTTATGGCTTTAACACCGGGGAGCTGTTTTTT
TRBV6-4	NA	TRBJ2-2	NA	CASSDSSLNDNTGELFF	TGTGCCAGCAGTGACTCCTCCCTCAATGATAACACCGGGGAGCTGTTTTTT
TRBV29-1	NA	TRBJ2-3	TRBD2	CSIQGLAGGGRTDTQYF	TGCAGCATTCAGGGACTAGCGGGAGGGGGTCGCACAGATACGCAGTATTTT
TRBV7-9	few	TRBJ2-2	TRBD2	CASWFTGGNTGELFF	TGTGCCAGCTGGTTTACGGGAGGGAACACCGGGGAGCTGTTTTTT
TRBV12-3/TRBV12-4	NA	TRBJ2-3	TRBD2	CASSFGLREGDTQYF	TGTGCCAGCAGTTTCGGTCTTAGGGAGGGAGATACGCAGTATTTT
TRBV6-1	many	TRBJ2-3	NA	CASRTGANTDTQYF	TGTGCCAGCAGAACGGGGGCTAACACAGATACGCAGTATTTT
TRBV12-3/TRBV12-4	few	TRBJ2-1	NA	CASNLIRQKHEQFF	TGTGCCAGCAACCTGATCAGACAGAAGCATGAGCAGTTCTTC
TRBV20-1	NA	TRBJ1-5	NA	CSALNSNQPQHF	TGCAGTGCTTTGAATAGCAATCAGCCCCAGCATTTT
TRBV7-3	NA	TRBJ2-1	NA	CASSAKGLQLNEQFF	TGTGCCAGCAGCGCAAAGGGACTGCAACTCAATGAGCAGTTCTTC
TRBV6-5	few	TRBJ2-1	TRBD1	CASSYPPGTGGVNEQFF	TGTGCCAGCAGTTACCCACCCGGGACAGGGGGCGTAAATGAGCAGTTCTTC
TRBV7-8	few	TRBJ1-4	NA	CASSLDRAPNEKLFF	TGTGCCAGCAGCTTAGACAGGGCGCCTAATGAAAAACTGTTTTTT
TRBV12-3/TRBV12-4	many	TRBJ2-7	NA	CASSLAQLSPYEQYF	TGTGCCAGCAGTTTAGCGCAGTTGTCCCCCTACGAGCAGTACTTC
TRBV6-5	NA	TRBJ2-3	NA	CASSYSEVGADTQYF	TGTGCCAGCAGTTACTCGGAAGTCGGCGCAGATACGCAGTATTTT
TRBV7-9	few	TRBJ2-1	NA	CASSPGGVGEQFF	TGTGCCAGCAGCCCTGGGGGTGTAGGTGAGCAGTTCTTC
TRBV29-1	few	TRBJ2-5	NA	CSAGGTAHSGETQYF	TGCAGCGCGGGAGGGACAGCCCATTCGGGCGAGACCCAGTACTTC
TRBV28	few	TRBJ1-5	NA	CASSFFGSLHF	TGTGCCAGCAGTTTTTTTGGATCTTTGCATTTT
TRBV7-9	many	TRBJ2-7	TRBD1	CASSFGGDRSFTYEQYF	TGTGCCAGCAGCTTTGGAGGGGACAGGAGCTTCACCTACGAGCAGTACTTC
TRBV27	few	TRBJ2-1	NA	CASRYGAYNEQFF	TGTGCCAGCCGATACGGGGCCTACAATGAGCAGTTCTTC
TRBV12-3/TRBV12-4	many	TRBJ2-7	TRBD2	CASRKTPRTSVNYEQYF	TGTGCCAGCAGAAAAACACCGCGGACTAGCGTAAACTACGAGCAGTACTTC
TRBV15	many	TRBJ2-3	NA	CATRDLTDTQYF	TGTGCCACCCGCGACCTCACAGATACGCAGTATTTT
TRBV29-1	many	TRBJ2-5	NA	CSVEPGGRGPQETQYF	TGCAGCGTTGAGCCCGGGGGCAGGGGCCCGCAAGAGACCCAGTACTTC
TRBV12-3/TRBV12-4	NA	TRBJ2-3	NA	CASRQGGADTKYF	TGTGCCAGCCGACAGGGAGGCGCAGATACGAAGTATTTT
TRBV4-1	NA	TRBJ1-6	TRBD1	CASSQPVTGQALRALHF	TGCGCCAGCAGCCAACCCGTTACGGGACAGGCGCTTAGGGCCCTCCACTTT
TRBV15	many	TRBJ2-1	TRBD1	CATSRDSWTGVHYNEQFF	TGTGCCACCAGCAGAGATAGTTGGACAGGGGTTCACTACAATGAGCAGTTCTTC
TRBV5-1	many	TRBJ2-3	NA	CASSQTGADTQYF	TGCGCCAGCAGCCAGACCGGGGCAGATACGCAGTATTTT
TRBV5-1	many	TRBJ2-3	NA	CASSLYSGADTQYF	TGCGCCAGCAGCTTATACTCTGGGGCAGATACGCAGTATTTT
TRBV11-1	few	TRBJ2-1	TRBD2	CASSLARPLGGRFSYNEQFF	TGTGCCAGCAGCTTAGCCCGTCCCCTGGGCGGGAGGTTTTCCTACAATGAGCAGTTCTTC
TRBV7-9	NA	TRBJ2-3	TRBD2	CASSRAGATKDTQYF	TGTGCCAGCAGCCGAGCGGGGGCTACCAAGGATACGCAGTATTTT
TRBV4-1	few	TRBJ1-5	NA	CASSQDPQVNQPQHF	TGCGCCAGCAGCCAAGATCCACAGGTGAATCAGCCCCAGCATTTT
TRBV5-1	NA	TRBJ2-2	TRBD1	CASRKKPGQGFRTVTGELFF	TGCGCCAGCAGGAAGAAACCGGGACAGGGGTTCAGAACGGTCACCGGGGAGCTGTTTTTT
TRBV18	NA	TRBJ2-7	TRBD1	CASSVTGSSEQYF	TGTGCCAGCTCAGTGACAGGGTCCTCCGAGCAGTACTTC
TRBV20-1	many	TRBJ1-5	NA	CSAREPRGDQPQHF	TGCAGTGCTAGAGAACCTCGGGGGGATCAGCCCCAGCATTTT
TRBV20-1	NA	TRBJ2-1	NA	CSARRQGSDEQFF	TGCAGTGCTAGACGTCAGGGGTCCGATGAGCAGTTCTTC
TRBV12-3/TRBV12-4	NA	TRBJ2-1	NA	CASKRVGGANEQFF	TGTGCCAGCAAGCGGGTCGGGGGAGCCAATGAGCAGTTCTTC
TRBV28	few	TRBJ2-5	TRBD1	CASSPYRGRGETQYF	TGTGCCAGCAGTCCCTACAGGGGGCGCGGGGAGACCCAGTACTTC
TRBV3-1	NA	TRBJ1-2	NA	CASSQDRVGLGGYTF	TGTGCCAGCAGCCAAGATCGTGTGGGGCTCGGTGGCTACACCTTC
TRBV5-5	few	TRBJ1-2	NA	CASSLDPGANYGYTF	TGTGCCAGCAGCTTGGACCCGGGGGCCAACTATGGCTACACCTTC
TRBV4-2	many	TRBJ2-1	TRBD2	CASSPLGLAGDLYNEQFF	TGTGCCAGCAGCCCCTTAGGACTAGCGGGAGACCTCTACAATGAGCAGTTCTTC
TRBV7-9	many	TRBJ2-3	TRBD2	CASSLSGVRTDTQYF	TGTGCCAGCAGCCTGAGCGGGGTGCGCACAGATACGCAGTATTTT
TRBV19	NA	TRBJ2-1	TRBD1	CASSAMRTGDNEQFF	TGTGCCAGTAGTGCGATGCGGACAGGGGATAATGAGCAGTTCTTC
TRBV4-1	few	TRBJ2-1	TRBD1	CASSQGPGQGEYNEQFF	TGCGCCAGCAGCCAGGGTCCTGGCCAGGGGGAATACAATGAGCAGTTCTTC
TRBV5-1	few	TRBJ2-1	TRBD2	CASSLSVAGGMGNEQFF	TGCGCCAGCAGCTTGTCCGTAGCGGGGGGGATGGGGAATGAGCAGTTCTTC
TRBV29-1	NA	TRBJ1-4	TRBD1	CSVSRQGGNEKLFF	TGCAGCGTCTCAAGACAGGGCGGTAATGAAAAACTGTTTTTT
TRBV27	NA	TRBJ1-1	NA	CASRIRGLNTEAFF	TGTGCCAGCAGGATACGGGGTTTGAACACTGAAGCTTTCTTT
TRBV5-6	many	TRBJ2-1	TRBD2	CASSLFSSGRPEQFF	TGTGCCAGCAGCTTGTTTTCTAGCGGGAGACCTGAGCAGTTCTTC
TRBV9	few	TRBJ2-7	NA	CASSPEGLWSYEQYF	TGTGCCAGCAGCCCCGAGGGATTATGGTCCTACGAGCAGTACTTC
TRBV29-1	few	TRBJ2-3	NA	CSVDFWETDTQYF	TGCAGCGTTGACTTCTGGGAGACAGATACGCAGTATTTT
TRBV12-3/TRBV12-4	few	TRBJ2-5	TRBD2	CASKNGLLAGAKETQYF	TGTGCCAGCAAGAACGGACTACTAGCGGGAGCCAAAGAGACCCAGTACTTC
TRBV29-1	few	TRBJ2-2	NA	CSVLVGGHTGELFF	TGCAGCGTCCTAGTGGGGGGACACACCGGGGAGCTGTTTTTT
TRBV12-3/TRBV12-4	NA	TRBJ2-3	NA	CASSFFGASTDTQYF	TGTGCCAGCAGTTTCTTCGGGGCTAGCACAGATACGCAGTATTTT
TRBV2	few	TRBJ1-2	TRBD1	CASSEKGQIYGYTF	TGTGCCAGCAGTGAAAAGGGACAGATCTATGGCTACACCTTC
TRBV6-1	NA	TRBJ1-5	NA	CASRSTTNQPQHF	TGTGCCAGCAGATCAACGACCAATCAGCCCCAGCATTTT